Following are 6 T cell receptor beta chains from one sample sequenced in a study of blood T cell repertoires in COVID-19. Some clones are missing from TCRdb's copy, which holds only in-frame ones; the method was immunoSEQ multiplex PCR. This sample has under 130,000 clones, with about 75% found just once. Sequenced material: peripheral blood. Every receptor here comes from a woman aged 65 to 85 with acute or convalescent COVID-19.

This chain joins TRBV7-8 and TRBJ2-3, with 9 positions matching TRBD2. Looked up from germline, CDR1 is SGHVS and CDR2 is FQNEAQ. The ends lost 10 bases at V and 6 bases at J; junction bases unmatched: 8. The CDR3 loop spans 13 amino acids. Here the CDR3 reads CATTGTSYDTQYF. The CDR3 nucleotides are TGTGCCACCACCGGGACTAGCTACGATACGCAGTATTTT.

This CDR3 reads CASRAGTAYNSPLHF. The CDR3 DNA is TGTGCCAGCAGGGCGGGGACAGCATATAATTCACCCCTCCACTTT. The chain has TRBV19 and TRBJ1-6; 7 bases fit TRBD1. CDR1 is LNHDA and CDR2 is SQIVND in the germline V gene (reference sequence). CDR3 size: 15 residues. J was trimmed by 4 bases and V by 9 bases; bases with no gene match: 9. The full variable domain, completed using reference TRBV19 and TRBJ1-6, is DGGITQSPKYLFRKEGQNVTLSCEQNLNHDAMYWYRQDPGQGLRLIYYSQIVNDFQKGDIAEGYSVSREKKESFPLTVTSAQKNPTAFYLCASRAGTAYNSPLHFGNGTRLTVT.

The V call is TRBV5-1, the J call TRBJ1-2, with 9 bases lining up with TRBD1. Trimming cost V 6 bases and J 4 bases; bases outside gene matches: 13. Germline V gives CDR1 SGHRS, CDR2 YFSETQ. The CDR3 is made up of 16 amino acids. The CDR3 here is CASTLRPGQGGYGYTF. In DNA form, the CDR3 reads TGCGCCAGCACCTTACGTCCGGGACAGGGAGGCTATGGCTACACCTTC.

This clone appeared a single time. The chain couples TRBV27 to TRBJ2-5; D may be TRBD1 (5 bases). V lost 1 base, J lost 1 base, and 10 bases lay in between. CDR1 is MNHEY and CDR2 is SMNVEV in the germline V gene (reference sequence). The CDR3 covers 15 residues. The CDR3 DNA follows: TGTGCCAGCAGTTTATGGCCCACAGGCCAAGAGACCCAGTACTTC. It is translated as CASSLWPTGQETQYF.

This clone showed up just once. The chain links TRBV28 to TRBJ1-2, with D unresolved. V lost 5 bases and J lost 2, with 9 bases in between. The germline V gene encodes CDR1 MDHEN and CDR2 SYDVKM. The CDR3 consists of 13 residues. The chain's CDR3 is CASSPGLNYGYTF. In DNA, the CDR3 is TGTGCCAGCAGTCCCGGACTCAACTATGGCTACACCTTC.

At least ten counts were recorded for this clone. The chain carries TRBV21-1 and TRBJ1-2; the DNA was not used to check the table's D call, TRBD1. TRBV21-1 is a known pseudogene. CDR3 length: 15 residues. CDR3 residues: CASSIPDRGNYGYTF. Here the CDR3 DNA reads TGTGCCAGCAGCATCCCGGACAGGGGGAACTATGGCTACACCTTC.